These 15 T cell receptor beta chains were sequenced from one sample in a study of blood T cell repertoires in COVID-19. Sequencing used immunoSEQ multiplex PCR; TCRdb keeps in-frame clones, though not all of them. The data hold about 180,000 clones, with around 80% observed a single time. Sequencing was performed on peripheral blood. All receptors come from a man between 65 and 80 years old with active or convalescent COVID-19.

V usage is TRBV11-2 and J usage is TRBJ1-2, with D tentatively TRBD1 (5 bases). Per the germline V gene, CDR1 is SGHAT and CDR2 is FQNNGV. The CDR3 runs to 15 residues. V lost 0 bases, J lost 5 bases, and 13 bases lay in between. The CDR3 DNA sequence: TGTGCCAGCAGCTTAGAGGCGGGGCAGAGGTATGGCTACACCTTC. Its protein is CASSLEAGQRYGYTF.

This chain joins TRBV5-4 and TRBJ2-2; the match to TRBD2 covers 9 bases. Germline-derived CDR1 and CDR2 are SGHNT and YYREEE (reference sequence). The CDR3 totals 15 residues. Trimming removed 7 bases from V and 4 bases from J; junction bases left unmatched: 8. The CDR3: CASRFSGGTTGELFF. CDR3 bases: TGTGCCAGCCGGTTTAGCGGGGGAACCACCGGGGAGCTGTTTTTT. The full variable domain, with the rest looked up from reference TRBV5-4 and TRBJ2-2, is ETGVTQSPTHLIKTRGQQVTLRCSSQSGHNTVSWYQQALGQGPQFIFQYYREEENGRGNFPPRFSGLQFPNYSSELNVNALELDDSALYLCASRFSGGTTGELFFGEGSRLTVL.

This clone was seen a single time. The CDR3 nucleotides are TGTGCCAGCAGCGCGAACTATCCCGGGACAGACACAGATACGCAGTATTTT. Its translation is CASSANYPGTDTDTQYF. The genes are TRBV7-9 and TRBJ2-3; TRBD1 agrees at 7 bases. Germline CDR1 is SEHNR and CDR2 is FQNEAQ (reference sequence). This CDR3 comprises 17 residues. After removal of 5 bases from V and 2 bases from J, the junction contained 13 bases not matched to a gene.

CDR3 coding DNA: TGTGCCACCAGCAGAACATTAGCGGGAGGGGACAATGAGCAGTTCTTC. Its protein product is CATSRTLAGGDNEQFF. The chain couples TRBV15 to TRBJ2-1, with 11 bases lining up with TRBD2. CDR1 and CDR2 from the germline V gene are LNHNV and YYDKDF (reference sequence). V lost 2 bases to trimming and J lost 5 bases; unmatched junction nucleotides: 5. The CDR3 is made up of 16 amino acids.

This chain joins TRBV7-8 and TRBJ2-5; 10 nucleotides line up with TRBD2. The length of the CDR3 is 16 residues. Trimming at V came to 5 bases and at J to 6 bases, leaving 12 bases not matched to a gene. CDR1 and CDR2 from the germline V gene are SGHVS and FQNEAQ. The CDR3 protein is CASSRDASGRGQTQYF. Written as DNA, the CDR3 is TGTGCCAGCAGCAGGGACGCTAGCGGGAGAGGGCAGACCCAGTACTTC.

This clone was recorded a few times. The chain is built from TRBV7-3 and TRBJ2-1; 7 nucleotides align to TRBD1. CDR1 and CDR2 from the germline V gene are SGHTA and FQGTGA. Trimming took 4 bases from V and 6 from J; bases not matched to a gene: 6. This CDR3 has 14 residues. The DNA of the CDR3 is TGTGCCAGCAGCTCGACAGGGAACCTCAATGAGCAGTTCTTC. The encoded protein is CASSSTGNLNEQFF.

V and J are TRBV6-5 and TRBJ2-3; TRBD2 matches at 11 bases. From germline, CDR1 is MNHEY and CDR2 SVGAGI. Losses at the gene ends were 7 bases for V and 6 bases for J; bases not matched to a gene: 9. The CDR3 sequence is 15 residues long. This chain's CDR3 is CASTLAGGSGDTQYF. The CDR3 coding sequence is TGTGCCAGCACCCTAGCGGGGGGTTCGGGCGATACGCAGTATTTT.

The chain uses TRBV2 and TRBJ2-6, with D maybe TRBD1 (6 bases). From germline, CDR1 is SNHLY and CDR2 FYNNEI. V gave up 5 bases and J gave up 10 bases, with 9 bases separating them. The CDR3 runs to 12 residues. The CDR3 loop reads CASSFQGNVLTF. CDR3 nucleotide sequence: TGTGCCAGCAGTTTCCAGGGGAACGTCCTGACTTTC.

The rearrangement links TRBV4-2 to TRBJ1-1; D perhaps matches TRBD1 (5 bases). The V and J ends lost 6 bases and 7 bases respectively, with 18 bases between them. Germline CDR1 is LGHNA and CDR2 is YNFKEQ. CDR3 length: 14 amino acids. The CDR3 coding sequence is TGTGCCAGCAGGGACGGACACGCGGGGGGTGAAGCTTTCTTT. Amino acid sequence: CASRDGHAGGEAFF.

The V and J genes are TRBV27 and TRBJ1-1; D is unresolved. V was shortened by 2 bases and J by 7 bases, with 11 bases between the two germline ends. Germline CDR1 reads MNHEY; CDR2 reads SMNVEV (reference sequence). This CDR3 contains 13 residues. CDR3 nucleotides: TGTGCCAGCAGTTTAAACTTCGGGGTTGAAGCTTTCTTT. Its protein product is CASSLNFGVEAFF.

The chain combines TRBV7-2 with TRBJ2-1; 7 nucleotides match TRBD2. The CDR3 spans 16 residues. Germline assignment: CDR1 SGHTA and CDR2 FQGNSA. The V segment lost 5 bases and the J segment 2 bases; nucleotides outside the gene matches: 9. The CDR3 DNA reads TGTGCCAGCAGCCCCGGACTAGGAAGAACCTACAATGAGCAGTTCTTC. Protein sequence: CASSPGLGRTYNEQFF.

This clone showed up just a few times. The genes are TRBV4-1 and TRBJ2-2; 10 positions agree with TRBD2. V trimming: 4 bases; J trimming: 3 bases; junction bases outside the gene matches: 2. The CDR3 spans 15 residues. Germline V gives CDR1 MGHRA, CDR2 YSYEKL. Written as DNA, the CDR3 is TGCGCCAGCAGCCCCGGGACTAGCGACACCGGGGAGCTGTTTTTT. Protein product: CASSPGTSDTGELFF.

Note on this clone: Additional DNA sequences in this sample encode the identical CDR3. This sequence joins TRBV25-1 and TRBJ1-4; no clear D gene. This CDR3 comprises 14 residues. The germline V gene has CDR1 MGHDK and CDR2 SYGVNS. V was pared by 3 bases and J by 0 bases, with 5 bases between. CDR3 sequence (DNA): TGTGCCAGCAGTGACCCTGCAACTAATGAAAAACTGTTTTTT. This translates into CASSDPATNEKLFF.

This chain's CDR3 is CASSYRGNSNQPQHF. DNA for the CDR3: TGTGCCAGTAGTTACAGGGGGAATAGCAATCAGCCCCAGCATTTT. This chain connects TRBV19 to TRBJ1-5; 8 bases are a match to TRBD1. Germline values: CDR1 LNHDA, CDR2 SQIVND (reference sequence). The CDR3 extends over 15 amino acids. J was trimmed by 0 bases and V by 5 bases; bases with no gene match: 3. The variable domain in full, completed from reference TRBV19 and TRBJ1-5, reads DGGITQSPKYLFRKEGQNVTLSCEQNLNHDAMYWYRQDPGQGLRLIYYSQIVNDFQKGDIAEGYSVSREKKESFPLTVTSAQKNPTAFYLCASSYRGNSNQPQHFGDGTRLSIL.

This chain joins TRBV12-3 or TRBV12-4 and TRBJ1-2; the D is unclear. Trimming removed 6 bases from V and 4 bases from J, with 9 bases in between. This CDR3 spans 12 amino acids. For the CDR3, the DNA is TGTGCCAGCAGCCCTAACAGCTATGGCTACACCTTC. Its translation is CASSPNSYGYTF.